A selection of T cell receptor beta chains follows, all from one sample in a study of T cells in Graves' hyperthyroidism and ophthalmopathy. In TCRdb, the multiplex PCR reads were re-called with MiXCR into one record per CDR3 protein. The table has a few hundred thousand distinct CDR3 sequences, less than 25% seen once. The specimen sequenced was blood. The receptors originated from a man between 18 and 35 years old with Graves' hyperthyroidism. CDR3s include the opening cysteine and the closing phenylalanine or tryptophan. A D gene is named only where the DNA matches it firmly. Not every row has a clone size; where given, it reads once, few, many or a size class.

>TRBJ1-3|TRBV25-1|TRBD1|-
CASSVNRGSNTIYF
TGTGCCAGCAGTGTAAACAGGGGGAGCAACACCATATATTTT
>TRBJ1-5|TRBV5-6|-|few
CASSSSSWQSLRAQHF
TGTGCCAGCAGCTCTTCCTCGTGGCAGAGCCTAAGAGCCCAGCATTTT
>TRBJ2-7|TRBV11-2|-|-
CASTPSYWAESYEQYF
TGTGCCAGCACCCCAAGCTATTGGGCCGAATCCTACGAGCAGTACTTC
>TRBJ1-1|TRBV6-1|-|many
CASVARMNTEAFF
TGTGCCAGCGTGGCCAGGATGAACACTGAAGCTTTCTTT
>TRBJ2-5|TRBV28|-|-
CASSHGTDQETQYF
TGTGCCAGCAGTCACGGGACTGATCAAGAGACCCAGTACTTC
>TRBJ1-1|TRBV5-1|-|-
CASSWGGTTEAFF
TGCGCCAGCAGCTGGGGGGGGACCACTGAAGCTTTCTTT
>TRBJ1-2|TRBV10-3|TRBD1|many
CAISEGTAYGYTF
TGTGCCATCAGTGAGGGGACAGCCTATGGCTACACCTTC
>TRBJ1-2|TRBV10-3|-|-
CAISGEYGYTF
TGTGCCATCAGTGGGGAGTATGGCTACACCTTC
>TRBJ2-7|TRBV5-1|-|many
CASSLTGISFEQYF
TGCGCCAGCAGCTTGACAGGGATCTCCTTCGAGCAGTACTTC
>TRBJ2-5|TRBV7-9|-|many
CASSFNERETQYF
TGTGCCAGCAGCTTCAATGAGCGAGAGACCCAGTACTTC
>TRBJ1-2|TRBV7-2|TRBD1|many
CASNRPGQGASSYTF
TGTGCCAGCAACCGACCGGGACAGGGGGCGAGTAGCTACACCTTC
>TRBJ2-7|TRBV6-5|TRBD2|many
CASSYGLAGVYEQYF
TGTGCCAGCAGTTACGGTCTAGCGGGGGTTTACGAGCAGTACTTC
>TRBJ2-7|TRBV20-1|-|many
CSATRPGLYEQYF
TGCAGTGCTACTCGGCCAGGACTCTACGAGCAGTACTTC
>TRBJ1-5|TRBV27|TRBD1|many
CASRLGGQYSNQPQHF
TGTGCCAGCAGGCTAGGGGGACAGTATAGCAATCAGCCCCAGCATTTT
>TRBJ2-5|TRBV18|-|few
CASSPLIGETQYF
TGTGCCAGCTCACCACTTATCGGGGAGACCCAGTACTTC
>TRBJ2-7|TRBV7-9|-|many
CASSFSEGSYEQYF
TGTGCCAGCAGCTTCTCCGAAGGCTCCTACGAGCAGTACTTC
>TRBJ1-5|TRBV28|TRBD1|-
CVSSYRGHNQPQHF
TGTGTCAGCAGTTACAGGGGCCACAATCAGCCCCAGCATTTT
>TRBJ2-7|TRBV12-3/TRBV12-4|-|many
CASRSGGSPFLYF
TGTGCCAGCAGGTCAGGGGGGTCCCCCTTCCTCTACTTC